Sequencing of this T cell receptor beta chain was carried out in a study of blood T cell repertoires in COVID-19. Study-wide context: Donors in the United States, Italy and Spain gave samples during acute or convalescent COVID-19. T cells, B-cell-depleted T cells, or PBMCs supplied cDNA or gDNA.

Authors' data handling: Amplification with reference gene primers provided the estimates of nucleated cell counts. Sequencing was performed with immunoSEQ multiplex PCR; in TCRdb, only in-frame clones are kept and a portion is missing. From that table come the V and J calls and clone size; the DNA was used to work out D and trimming. The data hold about 270,000 clones, with less than 90% observed a single time. This sequence was found in a human donor in a cohort sampled during active COVID-19. Sequencing was performed on peripheral blood.

The CDR3: CASGPRGLDIQYF. The CDR3 DNA is TGTGCCAGCGGACCAAGGGGGCTGGACATTCAGTACTTC. The rearrangement uses TRBV6-5 and TRBJ2-4, with TRBD1 matching over 7 bases. The germline V gene encodes CDR1 MNHEY and CDR2 SVGAGI. This CDR3 has 13 amino acids. V trimming: 8 bases; J trimming: 8 bases; junction bases outside the gene matches: 9.